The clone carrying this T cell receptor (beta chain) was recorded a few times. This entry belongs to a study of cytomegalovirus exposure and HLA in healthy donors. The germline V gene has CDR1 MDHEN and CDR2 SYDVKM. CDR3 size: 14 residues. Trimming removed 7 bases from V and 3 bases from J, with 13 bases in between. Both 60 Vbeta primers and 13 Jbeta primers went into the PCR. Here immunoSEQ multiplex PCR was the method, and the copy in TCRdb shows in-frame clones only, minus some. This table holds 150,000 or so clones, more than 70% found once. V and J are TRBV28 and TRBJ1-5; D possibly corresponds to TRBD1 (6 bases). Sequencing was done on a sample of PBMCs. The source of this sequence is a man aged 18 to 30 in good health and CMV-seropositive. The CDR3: CASNLRQVNQPQHF. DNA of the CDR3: TGTGCCAGCAACCTTAGACAGGTCAATCAGCCCCAGCATTTT.